The 14 T cell receptor beta chains reported below all come from one sample, sequenced in a study of T cell changes during pregnancy in multiple sclerosis. Here immunoSEQ multiplex PCR was the method, and the copy in TCRdb shows in-frame clones only, minus some. The profile shows more than 65,000 clones, about nine tenths of them singletons. The input for sequencing was CD4+ T cells from peripheral blood mononuclear cells, taken before pregnancy. All receptors come from a female donor with multiple sclerosis, enrolled in a pregnancy study.

V gene TRBV19 combines with J gene TRBJ1-1; 10 positions agree with TRBD1. Germline CDR1 reads LNHDA; CDR2 reads SQIVND (reference sequence). CDR3 length: 14 residues. V shed 4 bases, J shed 11 bases, and the junction held 10 bases outside the gene matches. The CDR3 reads CASSTDWTGGNAFF. DNA for the CDR3: TGTGCCAGTAGTACAGATTGGACAGGGGGAAATGCTTTCTTT.

The chain is built from TRBV6-5 and TRBJ2-7; weak D call: TRBD2 (6 bases). V was shortened by 0 bases and J by 3 bases, with 15 bases between the two germline ends. The CDR3 covers 16 residues. Per germline, CDR1 MNHEY and CDR2 SVGAGI. The CDR3 protein is CASSYSVPRDFYEQYF. The CDR3 coding sequence is TGTGCCAGCAGTTACTCGGTGCCCCGGGACTTCTACGAGCAGTACTTC.

The V gene is TRBV30, the J gene TRBJ1-6, with D tentatively TRBD1 (6 bases). The CDR3 is 15 residues long. Germline V gene sequence: CDR1 GTSNPN, CDR2 SVGIG (reference sequence). Trimming removed 5 bases from V and 8 bases from J, with 19 bases in between. The CDR3 DNA follows: TGTGCCTGGCATGGATGGGGGCCGCTCGATTCACCCCTCCACTTT. Amino acids: CAWHGWGPLDSPLHF.

The chain is built from TRBV9 and TRBJ2-1, with D maybe TRBD2 (5 bases). Germline V gives CDR1 SGDLS, CDR2 YYNGEE. Trimming left V 4 bases short and J 9 bases short, with 14 bases between. This CDR3 is 13 amino acids long. This chain's CDR3 is CASSPLTSGEQFF. DNA of the CDR3: TGTGCCAGCAGCCCATTAACTAGTGGTGAGCAGTTCTTC.

The gene calls are TRBV18 and TRBJ1-6; 10 nucleotides line up with TRBD1. The CDR3 totals 14 residues. Trimming took 3 bases from V and 8 from J; bases not matched to a gene: 1. CDR1 and CDR2 (germline): KGHSH, LQKENI. The DNA for the CDR3 is TGTGCCAGCTCACCCGGGACAGGGGATTCACCCCTCCACTTT. It is translated as CASSPGTGDSPLHF.

The chain recombines TRBV10-3 with TRBJ2-7; 9 bases line up with TRBD2. Germline trimming cut 6 bases from V and 8 bases from J; bases unmatched to any gene: 8. CDR1 ENHRY and CDR2 SYGVKD come from the germline V gene. The length of the CDR3 is 13 residues. The CDR3 is CAIRRTSDGKQYF. CDR3 DNA sequence: TGTGCCATCAGGCGGACTAGCGATGGGAAGCAGTACTTC.

This clone was recorded only once. This sequence joins TRBV7-6 and TRBJ1-3, with 7 bases matching TRBD1. This CDR3 has 17 amino acids. The J segment lost 9 bases and the V segment lost 4 bases, leaving 18 bases of the junction unmatched. Germline CDR1 reads SGHVS; CDR2 reads FNYEAQ. DNA of the CDR3: TGTGCCAGCAGCTCGATTAAAGGGGGAAACAGGGGAGGCACCATATATTTT. It specifies CASSSIKGGNRGGTIYF.

The J gene is TRBJ2-7, the V gene TRBV6-5; weak D call: TRBD1 (6 bases). Germline loops: CDR1 MNHEY, CDR2 SVGAGI. Between the trimmed V and J ends, which lost 6 bases and 7 bases, there was a span of 13 bases. The CDR3 spans 12 residues. CDR3 nucleotide sequence: TGTGCCAGCAGCCCCACAGGGTGGGAGCAGTACTTC. It is translated as CASSPTGWEQYF.

This clone was seen more than once but under ten times. This chain links TRBV28 with TRBJ1-5; TRBD1 is a possible D gene (5 bases). Trimming took 9 bases from V and 6 from J, leaving 9 bases between them. The CDR3 totals 11 residues. The germline CDR1 and CDR2 sequences are MDHEN and SYDVKM. For the CDR3, the DNA is TGTGCCAGGGGGCGCGGTCAGCCCCAGCATTTT. Translated: CARGRGQPQHF.

V and J are TRBV2 and TRBJ1-5, with D maybe TRBD1 (5 bases). The CDR3 contains 13 residues. CDR1 and CDR2 (germline): SNHLY, FYNNEI. Deletions cut 2 bases from V and 6 bases from J, with 8 bases between. The CDR3 DNA reads TGTGCCAGCAGTGAAACGGGGGGTCAGCCCCAGCATTTT. Its translation: CASSETGGQPQHF.

V is TRBV28 and J is TRBJ2-1; TRBD2 matches at 10 bases. V lost 7 bases, J lost 3 bases, and 3 bases stayed unmatched. This CDR3 contains 14 residues. CDR1 is MDHEN, CDR2 SYDVKM, per germline. CDR3 region: CASILAGDYNEQFF. CDR3 in DNA: TGTGCCAGCATCCTAGCGGGGGACTACAATGAGCAGTTCTTC. The full variable domain, its missing parts supplied by reference TRBV28 and TRBJ2-1, is DVKVTQSSRYLVKRTGEKVFLECVQDMDHENMFWYRQDPGLGLRLIYFSYDVKMKEKGDIPEGYSVSREKKERFSLILESASTNQTSMYLCASILAGDYNEQFFGPGTRLTVL.

The V gene is TRBV2, the J gene TRBJ2-3; 11 positions match TRBD2. The CDR3 consists of 15 residues. V was clipped by 4 bases and J by 6 bases; unmatched bases: 6. CDR1 and CDR2 from the germline V gene are SNHLY and FYNNEI. The CDR3 spells CASSGLAGRLDTQYF. For the CDR3, the DNA is TGTGCCAGCAGTGGACTAGCGGGGAGGTTGGATACGCAGTATTTT.

This clone was counted once. V is TRBV5-4 and J is TRBJ2-7; 11 bases align to TRBD2. V dropped 6 bases and J dropped 6; count of bases not matched to a gene: 5. The CDR3 loop spans 13 amino acids. CDR1 is SGHNT, CDR2 YYREEE, per germline (reference sequence). CDR3 loop: CASTLAGVSEQYF. The DNA for the CDR3 is TGTGCCAGCACACTAGCGGGAGTTTCCGAGCAGTACTTC.

The chain recombines TRBV14 with TRBJ2-3; TRBD2 aligns across 8 bases. The germline CDR1 and CDR2 sequences are SGHDN and FVKESK. The CDR3 extends over 15 amino acids. V lost 4 bases, J lost 4 bases, and 7 bases stayed unmatched. CDR3 residues: CASSPGGGPSDTQYF. The CDR3 DNA follows: TGTGCCAGCAGCCCAGGCGGGGGGCCCTCAGATACGCAGTATTTT.